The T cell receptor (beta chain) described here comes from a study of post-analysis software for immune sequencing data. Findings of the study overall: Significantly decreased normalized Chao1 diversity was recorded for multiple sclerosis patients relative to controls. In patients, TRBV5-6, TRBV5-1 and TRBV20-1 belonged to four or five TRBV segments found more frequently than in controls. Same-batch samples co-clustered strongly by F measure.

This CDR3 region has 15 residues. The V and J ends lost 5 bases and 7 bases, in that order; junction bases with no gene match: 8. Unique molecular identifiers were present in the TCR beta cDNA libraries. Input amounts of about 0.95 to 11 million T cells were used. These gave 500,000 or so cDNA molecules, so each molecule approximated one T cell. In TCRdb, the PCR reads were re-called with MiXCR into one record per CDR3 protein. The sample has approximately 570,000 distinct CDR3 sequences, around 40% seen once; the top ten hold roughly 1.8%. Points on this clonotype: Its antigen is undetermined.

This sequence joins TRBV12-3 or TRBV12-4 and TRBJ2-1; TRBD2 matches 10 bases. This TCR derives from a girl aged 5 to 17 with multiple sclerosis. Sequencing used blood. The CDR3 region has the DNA TGTGCCAGCAGTGCACAACCGGGACTAGCGAATGAGCAGTTCTTC. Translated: CASSAQPGLANEQFF.